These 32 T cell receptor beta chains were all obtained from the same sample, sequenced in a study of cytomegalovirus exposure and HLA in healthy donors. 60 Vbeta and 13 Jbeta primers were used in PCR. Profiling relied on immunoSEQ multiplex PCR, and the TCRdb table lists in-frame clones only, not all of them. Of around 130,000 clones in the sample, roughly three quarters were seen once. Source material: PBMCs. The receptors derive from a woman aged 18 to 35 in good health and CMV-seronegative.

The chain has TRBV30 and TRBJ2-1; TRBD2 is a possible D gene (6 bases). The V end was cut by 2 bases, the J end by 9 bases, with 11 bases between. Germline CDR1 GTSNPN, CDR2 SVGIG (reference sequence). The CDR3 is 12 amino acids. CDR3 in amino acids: CAWSPGEAEQFF. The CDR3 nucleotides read TGTGCCTGGAGTCCTGGGGAGGCTGAGCAGTTCTTC.

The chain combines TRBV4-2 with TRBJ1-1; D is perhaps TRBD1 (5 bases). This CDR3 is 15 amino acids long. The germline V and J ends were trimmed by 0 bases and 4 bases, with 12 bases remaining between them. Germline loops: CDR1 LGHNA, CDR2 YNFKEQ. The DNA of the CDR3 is TGTGCCAGCAGCCAAGATGCGGGCGGGGGCACTGAAGCTTTCTTT. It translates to CASSQDAGGGTEAFF.

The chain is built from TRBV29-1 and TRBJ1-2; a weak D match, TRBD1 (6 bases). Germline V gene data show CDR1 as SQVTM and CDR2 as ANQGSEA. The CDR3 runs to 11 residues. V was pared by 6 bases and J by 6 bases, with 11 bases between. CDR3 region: CSVVTGNGYTF. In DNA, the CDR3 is TGCAGCGTCGTGACAGGCAATGGCTACACCTTC.

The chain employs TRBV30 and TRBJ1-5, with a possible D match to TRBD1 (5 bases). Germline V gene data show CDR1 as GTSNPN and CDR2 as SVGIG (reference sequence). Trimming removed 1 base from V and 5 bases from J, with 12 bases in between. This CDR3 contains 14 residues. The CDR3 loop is CAWSDTGLDQPQHF. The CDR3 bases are TGTGCCTGGAGTGATACAGGTTTGGATCAGCCCCAGCATTTT.

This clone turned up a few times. The CDR3 region has the DNA TGCAGCGTTAAAGGGCTAGCGGCCGAGACCCAGTACTTC. It specifies CSVKGLAAETQYF. The chain couples TRBV29-1 to TRBJ2-5, with TRBD2 matching over 7 bases. Germline V gene sequence: CDR1 SQVTM, CDR2 ANQGSEA. This CDR3 is built from 13 residues. V dropped 5 bases and J dropped 5; count of bases not matched to a gene: 8.

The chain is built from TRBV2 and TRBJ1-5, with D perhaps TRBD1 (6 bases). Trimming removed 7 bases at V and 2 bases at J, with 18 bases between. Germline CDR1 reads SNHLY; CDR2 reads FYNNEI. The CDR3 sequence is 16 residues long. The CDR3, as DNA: TGTGCCAGCACCTTCCGGACACAGGGAGGCAATCAGCCCCAGCATTTT. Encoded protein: CASTFRTQGGNQPQHF.

The CDR3 sequence is CASNSPGGDNEQFF. DNA for the CDR3: TGTGCCAGCAATTCACCGGGAGGGGACAATGAGCAGTTCTTC. The chain combines TRBV6-5 with TRBJ2-1; 8 bases map to TRBD2. Germline assignment: CDR1 MNHEY and CDR2 SVGAGI. Unmatched junction bases numbered 7, after V lost 7 bases and J lost 5 bases. CDR3 length: 14 amino acids.

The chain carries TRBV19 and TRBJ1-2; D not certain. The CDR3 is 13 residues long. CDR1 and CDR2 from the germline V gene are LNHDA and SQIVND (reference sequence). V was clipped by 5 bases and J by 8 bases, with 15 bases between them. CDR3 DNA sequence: TGTGCCAGTAGTGTGGAGGCGGGTGAAGGCTACACCTTC. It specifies CASSVEAGEGYTF.

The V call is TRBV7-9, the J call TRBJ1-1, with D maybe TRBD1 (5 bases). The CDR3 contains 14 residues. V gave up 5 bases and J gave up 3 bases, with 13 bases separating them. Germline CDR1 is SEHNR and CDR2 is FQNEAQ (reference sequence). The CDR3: CASSHGGVYTEAFF. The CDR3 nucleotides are TGTGCCAGCAGCCACGGGGGGGTTTACACTGAAGCTTTCTTT.

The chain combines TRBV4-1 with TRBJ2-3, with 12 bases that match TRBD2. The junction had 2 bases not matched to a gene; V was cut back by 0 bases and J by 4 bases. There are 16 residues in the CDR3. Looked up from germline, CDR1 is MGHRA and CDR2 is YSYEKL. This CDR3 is CASSQDSSGRADTQYF. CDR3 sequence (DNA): TGCGCCAGCAGCCAAGATTCTAGCGGGAGGGCAGATACGCAGTATTTT.

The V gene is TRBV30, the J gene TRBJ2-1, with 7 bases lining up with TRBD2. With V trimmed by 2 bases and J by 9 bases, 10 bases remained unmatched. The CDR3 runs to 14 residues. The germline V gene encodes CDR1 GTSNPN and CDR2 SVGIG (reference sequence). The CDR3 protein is CAWSNRDYDSEQFF. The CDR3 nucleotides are TGTGCCTGGAGTAACCGGGACTATGACAGTGAGCAGTTCTTC.

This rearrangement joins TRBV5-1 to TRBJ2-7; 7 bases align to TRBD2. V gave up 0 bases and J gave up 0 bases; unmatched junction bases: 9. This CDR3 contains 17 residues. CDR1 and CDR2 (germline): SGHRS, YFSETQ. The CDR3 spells CASSLGGLADGSYEQYF. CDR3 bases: TGCGCCAGCAGCTTGGGAGGGCTAGCGGATGGCTCCTACGAGCAGTACTTC.

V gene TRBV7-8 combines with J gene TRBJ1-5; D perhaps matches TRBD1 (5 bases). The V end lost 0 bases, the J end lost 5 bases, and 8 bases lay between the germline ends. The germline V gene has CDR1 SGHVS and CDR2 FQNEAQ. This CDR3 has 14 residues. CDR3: CASSLATDYQPQHF. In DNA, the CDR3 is TGTGCCAGCAGCTTAGCGACAGATTATCAGCCCCAGCATTTT.

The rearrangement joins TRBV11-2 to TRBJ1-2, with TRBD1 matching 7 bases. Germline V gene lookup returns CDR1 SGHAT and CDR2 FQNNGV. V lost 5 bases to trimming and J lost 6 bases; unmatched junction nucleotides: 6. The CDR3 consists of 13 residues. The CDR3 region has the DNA TGTGCCAGCAGCACATATACAGGGGATGGCTACACCTTC. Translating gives CASSTYTGDGYTF.

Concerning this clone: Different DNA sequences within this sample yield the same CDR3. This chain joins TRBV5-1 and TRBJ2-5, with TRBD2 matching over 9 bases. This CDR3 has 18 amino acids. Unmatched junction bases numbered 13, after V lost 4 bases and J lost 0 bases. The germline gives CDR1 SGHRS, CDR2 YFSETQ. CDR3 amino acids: CASSPGLAGDWYQETQYF. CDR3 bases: TGCGCCAGCAGCCCGGGATTAGCGGGAGATTGGTACCAAGAGACCCAGTACTTC. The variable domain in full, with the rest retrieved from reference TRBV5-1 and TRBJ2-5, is KAGVTQTPRYLIKTRGQQVTLSCSPISGHRSVSWYQQTPGQGLQFLFEYFSETQRNKGNFPGRFSGRQFSNSRSEMNVSTLELGDSALYLCASSPGLAGDWYQETQYFGPGTRLLVL.

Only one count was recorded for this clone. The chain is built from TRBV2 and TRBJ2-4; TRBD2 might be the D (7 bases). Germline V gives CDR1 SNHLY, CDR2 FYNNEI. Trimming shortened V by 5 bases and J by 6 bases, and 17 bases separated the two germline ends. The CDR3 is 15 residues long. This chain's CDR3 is CASSLRGGRLNIQYF. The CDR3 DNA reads TGTGCCAGCAGTCTGAGGGGGGGCCGGCTAAACATTCAGTACTTC.

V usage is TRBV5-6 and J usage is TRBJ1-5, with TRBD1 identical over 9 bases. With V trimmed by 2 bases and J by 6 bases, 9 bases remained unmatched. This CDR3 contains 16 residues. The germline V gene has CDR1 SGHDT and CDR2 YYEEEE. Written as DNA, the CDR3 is TGTGCCAGCAGCTTAAGGACAGGGGATTATGGTCAGCCCCAGCATTTT. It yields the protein CASSLRTGDYGQPQHF.

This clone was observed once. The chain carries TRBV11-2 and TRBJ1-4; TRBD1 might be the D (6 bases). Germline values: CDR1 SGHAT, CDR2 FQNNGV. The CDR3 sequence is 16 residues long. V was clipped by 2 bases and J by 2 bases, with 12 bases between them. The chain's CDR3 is CASSLSGRGTNEKLFF. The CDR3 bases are TGTGCCAGCAGCTTATCAGGGAGGGGGACTAATGAAAAACTGTTTTTT. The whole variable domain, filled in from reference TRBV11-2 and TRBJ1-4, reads EAGVAQSPRYKIIEKRQSVAFWCNPISGHATLYWYQQILGQGPKLLIQFQNNGVVDDSQLPKDRFSAERLKGVDSTLKIQPAKLEDSAVYLCASSLSGRGTNEKLFFGSGTQLSVL.

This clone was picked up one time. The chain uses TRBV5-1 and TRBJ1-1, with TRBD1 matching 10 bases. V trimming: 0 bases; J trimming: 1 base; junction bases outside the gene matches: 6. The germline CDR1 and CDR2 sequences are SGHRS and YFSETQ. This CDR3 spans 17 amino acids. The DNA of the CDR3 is TGCGCCAGCAGCTTGGGGGACAGGGGAAGGGGGAACACTGAAGCTTTCTTT. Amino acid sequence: CASSLGDRGRGNTEAFF.

DNA of the CDR3: TGTGCCAGCAGCACAGAGAGCGGGACTTCCAACGAGCAGTACTTC. This gives the protein CASSTESGTSNEQYF. This chain joins TRBV9 and TRBJ2-7; 7 positions agree with TRBD2. CDR3 size: 15 residues. Trimming at V came to 4 bases and at J to 5 bases, leaving 12 bases not matched to a gene. Per germline, CDR1 SGDLS and CDR2 YYNGEE.

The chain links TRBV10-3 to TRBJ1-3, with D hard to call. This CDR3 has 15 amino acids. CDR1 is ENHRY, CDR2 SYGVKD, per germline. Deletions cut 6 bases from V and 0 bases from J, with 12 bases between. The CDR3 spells CAIRADMSSGNTIYF. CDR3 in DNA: TGTGCCATCAGGGCTGACATGTCCTCTGGAAACACCATATATTTT.

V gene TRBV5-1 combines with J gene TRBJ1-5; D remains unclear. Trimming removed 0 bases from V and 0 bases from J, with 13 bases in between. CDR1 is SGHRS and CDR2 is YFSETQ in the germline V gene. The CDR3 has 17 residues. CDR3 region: CASSLVPSGDSNQPQHF. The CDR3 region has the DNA TGCGCCAGCAGCTTGGTACCTTCCGGGGATAGCAATCAGCCCCAGCATTTT.

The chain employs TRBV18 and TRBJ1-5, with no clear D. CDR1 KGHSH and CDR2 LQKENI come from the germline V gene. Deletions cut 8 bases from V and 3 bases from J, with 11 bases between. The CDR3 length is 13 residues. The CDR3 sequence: CASAREANQPQHF. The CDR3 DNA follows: TGTGCCAGCGCTCGGGAGGCCAATCAGCCCCAGCATTTT.

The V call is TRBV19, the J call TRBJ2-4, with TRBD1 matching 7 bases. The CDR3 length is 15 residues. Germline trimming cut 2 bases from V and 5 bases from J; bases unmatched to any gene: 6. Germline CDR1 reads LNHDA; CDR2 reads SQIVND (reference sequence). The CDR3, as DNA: TGTGCCAGTAGTATAACAGGGGCGCGGGAAAACATTCAGTACTTC. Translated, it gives CASSITGARENIQYF.

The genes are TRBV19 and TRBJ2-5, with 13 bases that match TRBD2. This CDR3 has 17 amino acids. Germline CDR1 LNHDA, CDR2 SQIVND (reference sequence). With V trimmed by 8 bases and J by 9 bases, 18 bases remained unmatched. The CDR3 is CASGRGLAGTGEAAQYF. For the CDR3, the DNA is TGTGCCAGTGGAAGGGGACTAGCGGGGACAGGCGAGGCGGCCCAGTACTTC.

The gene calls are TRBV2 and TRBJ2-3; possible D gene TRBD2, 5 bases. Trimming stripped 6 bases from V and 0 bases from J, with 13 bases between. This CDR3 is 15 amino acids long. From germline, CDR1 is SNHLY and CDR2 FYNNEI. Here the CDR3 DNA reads TGTGCCAGCAGCCGCGAAGGCGGGAGCACAGATACGCAGTATTTT. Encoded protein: CASSREGGSTDTQYF.

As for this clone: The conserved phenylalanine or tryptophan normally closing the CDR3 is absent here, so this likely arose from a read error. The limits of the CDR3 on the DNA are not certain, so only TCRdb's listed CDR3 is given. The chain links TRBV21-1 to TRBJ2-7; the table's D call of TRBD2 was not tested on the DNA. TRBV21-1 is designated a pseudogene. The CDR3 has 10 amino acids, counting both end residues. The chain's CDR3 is CASSKDVPKL.

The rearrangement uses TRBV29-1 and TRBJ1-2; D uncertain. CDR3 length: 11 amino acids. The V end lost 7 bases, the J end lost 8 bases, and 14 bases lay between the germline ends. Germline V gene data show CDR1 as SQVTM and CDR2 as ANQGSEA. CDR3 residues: CSAGSSGGYTF. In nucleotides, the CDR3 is TGCAGCGCCGGGTCCTCGGGGGGCTACACCTTC.

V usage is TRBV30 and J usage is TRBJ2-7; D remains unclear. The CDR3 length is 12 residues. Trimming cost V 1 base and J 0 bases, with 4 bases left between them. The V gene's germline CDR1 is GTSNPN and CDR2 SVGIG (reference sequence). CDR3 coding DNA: TGTGCCTGGAGTGACAGCTCCTACGAGCAGTACTTC. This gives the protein CAWSDSSYEQYF.

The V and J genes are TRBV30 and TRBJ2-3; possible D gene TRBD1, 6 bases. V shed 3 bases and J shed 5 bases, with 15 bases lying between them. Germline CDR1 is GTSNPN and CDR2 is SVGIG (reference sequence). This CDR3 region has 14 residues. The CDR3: CAWSLQGWGDTQYF. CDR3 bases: TGTGCCTGGAGCTTACAGGGCTGGGGAGATACGCAGTATTTT. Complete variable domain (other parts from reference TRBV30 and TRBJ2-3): SQTIHQWPATLVQPVGSPLSLECTVEGTSNPNLYWYRQAAGRGLQLLFYSVGIGQISSEVPQNLSASRPQDRQFILSSKKLLLSDSGFYLCAWSLQGWGDTQYFGPGTRLTVL.

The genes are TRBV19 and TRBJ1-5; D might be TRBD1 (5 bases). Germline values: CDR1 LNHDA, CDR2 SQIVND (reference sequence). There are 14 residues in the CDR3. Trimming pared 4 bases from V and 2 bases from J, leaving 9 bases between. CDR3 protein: CASSTQGRNQPQHF. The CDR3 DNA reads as TGTGCCAGTAGTACTCAGGGTCGCAATCAGCCCCAGCATTTT.

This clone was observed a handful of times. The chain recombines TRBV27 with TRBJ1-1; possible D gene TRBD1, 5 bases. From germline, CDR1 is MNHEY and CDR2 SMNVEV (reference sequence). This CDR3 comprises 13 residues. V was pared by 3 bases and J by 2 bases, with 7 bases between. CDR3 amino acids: CASSFGGNTEAFF. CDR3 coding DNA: TGTGCCAGCAGTTTCGGGGGAAACACTGAAGCTTTCTTT.